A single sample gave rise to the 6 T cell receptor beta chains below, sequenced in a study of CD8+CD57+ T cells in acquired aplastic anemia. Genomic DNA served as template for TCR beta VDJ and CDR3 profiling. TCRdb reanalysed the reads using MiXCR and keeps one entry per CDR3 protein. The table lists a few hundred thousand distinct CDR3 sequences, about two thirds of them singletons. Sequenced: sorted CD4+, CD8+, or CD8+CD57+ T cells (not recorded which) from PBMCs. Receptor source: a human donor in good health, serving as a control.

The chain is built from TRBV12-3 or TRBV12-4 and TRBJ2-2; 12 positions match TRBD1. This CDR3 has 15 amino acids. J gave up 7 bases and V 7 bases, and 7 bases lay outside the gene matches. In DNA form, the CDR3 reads TGTGCCAGCAACCCAGGGACAGGGGGCAACGGGGAGCTGTTTTTT. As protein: CASNPGTGGNGELFF.

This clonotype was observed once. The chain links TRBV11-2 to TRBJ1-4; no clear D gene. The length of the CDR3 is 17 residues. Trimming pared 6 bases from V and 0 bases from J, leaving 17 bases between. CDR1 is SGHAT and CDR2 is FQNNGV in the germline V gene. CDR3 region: CASSENYGAATNEKLFF. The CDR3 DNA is TGTGCCAGCAGTGAAAACTATGGCGCTGCAACTAATGAAAAACTGTTTTTT. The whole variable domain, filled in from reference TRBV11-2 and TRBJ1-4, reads EAGVAQSPRYKIIEKRQSVAFWCNPISGHATLYWYQQILGQGPKLLIQFQNNGVVDDSQLPKDRFSAERLKGVDSTLKIQPAKLEDSAVYLCASSENYGAATNEKLFFGSGTQLSVL.

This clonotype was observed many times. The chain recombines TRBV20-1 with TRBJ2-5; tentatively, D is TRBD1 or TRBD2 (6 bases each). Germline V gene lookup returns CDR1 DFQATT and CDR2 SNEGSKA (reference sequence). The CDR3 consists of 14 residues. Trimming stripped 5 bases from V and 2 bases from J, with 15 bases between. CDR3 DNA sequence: TGCAGTGCTGCCCCCTGGGGGGCACAAGAGACCCAGTACTTC. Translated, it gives CSAAPWGAQETQYF.

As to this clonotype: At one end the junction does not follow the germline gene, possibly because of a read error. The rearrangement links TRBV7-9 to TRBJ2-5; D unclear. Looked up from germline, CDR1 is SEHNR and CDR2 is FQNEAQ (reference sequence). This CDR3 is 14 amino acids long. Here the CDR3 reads CASSPPQTRVMNTF. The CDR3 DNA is TGTGCCAGCAGCCCACCACAAACCCGTGTGATGAACACTTTC.

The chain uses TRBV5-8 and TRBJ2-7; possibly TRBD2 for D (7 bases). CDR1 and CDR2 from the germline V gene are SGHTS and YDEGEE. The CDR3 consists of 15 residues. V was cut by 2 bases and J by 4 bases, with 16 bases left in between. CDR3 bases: TGTGCCAGCAGCTTAGAGAGACGGGGGGCATACGAGCAGTACTTC. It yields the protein CASSLERRGAYEQYF.

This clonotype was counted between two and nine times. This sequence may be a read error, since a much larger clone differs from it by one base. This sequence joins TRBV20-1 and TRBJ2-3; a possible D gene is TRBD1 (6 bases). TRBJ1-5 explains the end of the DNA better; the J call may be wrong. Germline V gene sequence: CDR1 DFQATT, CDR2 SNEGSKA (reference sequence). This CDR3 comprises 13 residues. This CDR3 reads CSARDGGGDTQHF. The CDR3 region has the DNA TGCAGTGCTAGAGACGGGGGGGGCGATACGCAGCATTTT.